This is a list of T cell receptor beta chains from one sample in a study of T cell responses to AZD1222 COVID-19 vaccine. Clones were sequenced by immunoSEQ multiplex PCR, and TCRdb holds only the in-frame ones, with some missing. The sample has 35,000 to 50,000 clones, about 80% seen once. The starting material was peripheral blood, obtained 28 days after the second dose of the MenACWY control vaccine. These receptors came from an adult who received the MenACWY meningococcal vaccine as a control. Both conserved end residues are part of each CDR3. Clone size, where shown, is once, few, many, or a class for clones that have expanded.

CASSVTGVDTEAFF TRBJ1-1 - TRBV19
CATVSRVNEQFF TRBJ2-1 - TRBV24-1
CASSLFGVEVGNQPQHF TRBJ1-5 - TRBV5-6
CASSLKGAGDNEQFF TRBJ2-1 few TRBV7-9
CASRSGGRSSNQPQHF TRBJ1-5 - TRBV27
CASSPQAGQETQYF TRBJ2-5 few TRBV7-2
CASSDCVTGSNTEAFF TRBJ1-1 few TRBV6-4
CASSSSLARTLNEQFF TRBJ2-1 - TRBV5-1
CASSFGPARGANTGELFF TRBJ2-2 - TRBV7-7
CASSYLLQDTQYF TRBJ2-3 once TRBV6-5
CASSRGDYEKLFF TRBJ1-4 - TRBV2
CSVLGAASPDTQYF TRBJ2-3 - TRBV29-1
CASSGQGRAEAFF TRBJ1-1 - TRBV12-3/TRBV12-4
CASSEISNEQFF TRBJ2-1 - TRBV6-1
CASSSEAGGHNEQFF TRBJ2-1 once TRBV6-4
CSVAKGRGGETQYF TRBJ2-5 once TRBV29-1
CASSYSSMNTEAFF TRBJ1-1 - TRBV19
CAISGQDRENYGYTF TRBJ1-2 - TRBV10-3
CASSIKPNTEAFF TRBJ1-1 - TRBV6-5
CASSYGTGIGTDTQYF TRBJ2-3 once TRBV6-2/TRBV6-3
CASRGDSGTGELFF TRBJ2-2 once TRBV2
CASSLAGGSYNEQFF TRBJ2-1 - TRBV3-1/TRBV3-2
CASFRLSLEQFF TRBJ2-1 - TRBV2
CSASRMGGDFYEQYF TRBJ2-7 once TRBV20-1
CASSPTVNTEAFF TRBJ1-1 - TRBV7-8
CASSMGHGGTGELFF TRBJ2-2 once TRBV19
CASSQETGGIDTQYF TRBJ2-3 once TRBV4-2
CASSILDGGTEAFF TRBJ1-1 - TRBV19
CASGARTEGGYTF TRBJ1-2 - TRBV19
CASSLGQGGNTGELFF TRBJ2-2 - TRBV11-3
CASRGRGTATEAFF TRBJ1-1 few TRBV27
CASSLGGGSQYF TRBJ2-5 - TRBV5-6
CASSVGASGNTIYF TRBJ1-3 - TRBV9
CASSLKLAGSTDTQYF TRBJ2-3 - TRBV7-2
CASSFLRDYGYTF TRBJ1-2 few TRBV28
CASRSQAPQWYGYTF TRBJ1-2 - TRBV21-1
CASRPGQAPSGYTF TRBJ1-2 - TRBV25-1
CAQGHIGSPLHF TRBJ1-6 - TRBV30
CASSIGWSRNEQFF TRBJ2-1 - TRBV19
CASSHTGGGQPQHF TRBJ1-5 - TRBV3-1/TRBV3-2
CASSDPNETQYF TRBJ2-5 - TRBV9
CASSPPGGSTEAFF TRBJ1-1 - TRBV18
CASRGQSNYGYTF TRBJ1-2 - TRBV2
CASSFAGTGALSGELFF TRBJ2-2 once TRBV5-4
CASSVAGTNQPQHF TRBJ1-5 - TRBV9
CASSSQGGTEAFF TRBJ1-1 - TRBV11-2